The 15 T cell receptor beta chains in this list originate from one sample, sequenced in a study of technical replicates of blood from a few donors. This table comes from immunoSEQ multiplex PCR, and its TCRdb copy is limited to in-frame clones, with some not included. The sample has approximately 89,000 clones, roughly 93% seen once. Sequencing input: T cells isolated from PBMCs. These receptors all stem from a human donor in good health.

The chain couples TRBV30 to TRBJ2-5; tentatively, D is TRBD2 (6 bases). CDR3 length equals 15 residues. Trimming left V 0 bases short and J 5 bases short, with 16 bases between. Germline V gene lookup returns CDR1 GTSNPN and CDR2 SVGIG (reference sequence). CDR3 nucleotides: TGTGCCTGGAGTGTTTATAGCGGCCTGGGGGAGACCCAGTACTTC. This gives the protein CAWSVYSGLGETQYF. Full variable domain (remainder filled in from reference TRBV30 and TRBJ2-5): SQTIHQWPATLVQPVGSPLSLECTVEGTSNPNLYWYRQAAGRGLQLLFYSVGIGQISSEVPQNLSASRPQDRQFILSSKKLLLSDSGFYLCAWSVYSGLGETQYFGPGTRLLVL.

The chain employs TRBV5-1 and TRBJ2-6; 8 bases align to TRBD1. CDR3 length: 17 residues. Per the germline V gene, CDR1 is SGHRS and CDR2 is YFSETQ. With V trimmed by 3 bases and J by 2 bases, 7 bases remained unmatched. The CDR3 here is CASSSDRGYPGANVLTF. DNA for the CDR3: TGCGCCAGCAGCTCTGACAGGGGCTATCCTGGGGCCAACGTCCTGACTTTC. Complete variable domain (other parts from reference TRBV5-1 and TRBJ2-6): KAGVTQTPRYLIKTRGQQVTLSCSPISGHRSVSWYQQTPGQGLQFLFEYFSETQRNKGNFPGRFSGRQFSNSRSEMNVSTLELGDSALYLCASSSDRGYPGANVLTFGAGSRLTVL.

The chain joins TRBV7-9 to TRBJ2-1, with TRBD1 matching 8 bases. The CDR3 contains 17 residues. Germline trimming cut 5 bases from V and 1 base from J; bases unmatched to any gene: 10. Germline V gene lookup returns CDR1 SEHNR and CDR2 FQNEAQ (reference sequence). In nucleotides, the CDR3 is TGTGCCAGCAGCCGCACAAGACAGGGGTCTTCCTACAATGAGCAGTTCTTC. Protein sequence: CASSRTRQGSSYNEQFF.

V usage is TRBV5-1 and J usage is TRBJ1-1, with D hard to call. This CDR3 is 16 amino acids long. Trimming took 0 bases from V and 4 from J, leaving 16 bases between them. Germline loops: CDR1 SGHRS, CDR2 YFSETQ. The CDR3 spells CASSLGATRAGTEAFF. Written as DNA, the CDR3 is TGCGCCAGCAGCTTGGGGGCAACTCGAGCGGGCACTGAAGCTTTCTTT.

In this sample, this clone turned up once. The chain links TRBV5-5 to TRBJ2-7; unclear D gene. Germline V gene lookup returns CDR1 SGHKS and CDR2 YYEKEE (reference sequence). V was cut by 5 bases and J by 2 bases, with 8 bases left in between. This CDR3 region has 12 residues. The CDR3 reads CASSYVAYEQYF. The CDR3 nucleotides are TGTGCCAGCAGTTATGTAGCCTACGAGCAGTACTTC.

The chain recombines TRBV10-3 with TRBJ1-5, with D perhaps TRBD1 (5 bases). The length of the CDR3 is 14 residues. V lost 10 bases to trimming and J lost 3 bases, with 16 bases between them. CDR1 and CDR2 from the germline V gene are ENHRY and SYGVKD. The CDR3, as DNA: TGTGCCACAAGGGAGGGGTCGGTCAATCAGCCCCAGCATTTT. It is translated as CATREGSVNQPQHF.

The chain carries TRBV4-1 and TRBJ1-1; tentative D call: TRBD1 (5 bases). V lost 1 base to trimming and J lost 4 bases, with 16 bases between them. Germline V lookup: CDR1 MGHRA, CDR2 YSYEKL. This CDR3 spans 16 amino acids. The CDR3, as DNA: TGCGCCAGCAGCCAAGGGAGTGGGGCCGTGGGCACTGAAGCTTTCTTT. It encodes CASSQGSGAVGTEAFF.

The V gene is TRBV5-6, the J gene TRBJ2-7, with 11 bases that match TRBD2. The CDR3 loop spans 15 amino acids. J lost 2 bases, V lost 4 bases, and 5 bases had no gene match. The germline V gene encodes CDR1 SGHDT and CDR2 YYEEEE. In DNA, the CDR3 is TGTGCCAGCAGCCCGGGACTAGCGGTTACCTACGAGCAGTACTTC. Encoded protein: CASSPGLAVTYEQYF.

V is TRBV29-1 and J is TRBJ2-5; 10 bases map to TRBD1. This CDR3 is built from 17 residues. The germline V gene encodes CDR1 SQVTM and CDR2 ANQGSEA. V was clipped by 3 bases and J by 2 bases; unmatched bases: 12. The CDR3 sequence: CSVETGGSHLGQETQYF. The DNA for the CDR3 is TGCAGCGTTGAGACAGGGGGCTCACACCTGGGGCAAGAGACCCAGTACTTC.

V usage is TRBV18 and J usage is TRBJ2-7; 14 bases fit TRBD2. The germline CDR1 and CDR2 sequences are KGHSH and LQKENI. There are 15 residues in the CDR3. The trim removed 6 bases at V and 4 bases at J, leaving 5 bases unmatched. CDR3 residues: CASSGLAGGLYEQYF. The CDR3 nucleotides are TGTGCCAGCTCTGGACTAGCGGGAGGCTTGTACGAGCAGTACTTC.

The chain combines TRBV5-8 with TRBJ1-3; D is unclear. The CDR3 has 14 residues. Germline V lookup: CDR1 SGHTS, CDR2 YDEGEE. Trimming left V 4 bases short and J 9 bases short, with 17 bases between. This CDR3 reads CASSPLRAVSTIYF. The CDR3 nucleotides read TGTGCCAGCAGCCCCCTCCGCGCTGTAAGCACCATATATTTT.

This chain uses TRBV6-5 with TRBJ1-2, with D maybe TRBD1 (5 bases). The CDR3 spans 12 residues. Germline V gene data show CDR1 as MNHEY and CDR2 as SVGAGI. V lost 11 bases and J lost 6, with 16 bases in between. CDR3 DNA: TGTGCCGTGTCTTCCGGGGGTAATGGCTACACCTTC. Encoded protein: CAVSSGGNGYTF.

J is TRBJ1-1 and V is TRBV5-1, with 8 bases lining up with TRBD1. The CDR3 length is 17 residues. Germline V gives CDR1 SGHRS, CDR2 YFSETQ. With V trimmed by 0 bases and J by 0 bases, 7 bases remained unmatched. CDR3 in amino acids: CASSLAGGTGMNTEAFF. CDR3 sequence (DNA): TGCGCCAGCAGCTTGGCCGGGGGGACAGGTATGAACACTGAAGCTTTCTTT.

The chain joins TRBV5-1 to TRBJ2-3; 9 bases are a match to TRBD2. Germline V gives CDR1 SGHRS, CDR2 YFSETQ. Trimming cost V 0 bases and J 4 bases; bases outside gene matches: 6. The CDR3 has 16 residues. The CDR3, as DNA: TGCGCCAGCAGCTTGGCGGCTAGCGGGGTTCCAGATACGCAGTATTTT. It is translated as CASSLAASGVPDTQYF.

This chain joins TRBV7-2 and TRBJ2-7; 7 positions agree with TRBD1. The V and J ends lost 3 bases and 1 base, in that order; junction bases with no gene match: 9. This CDR3 is built from 16 residues. Germline V gives CDR1 SGHTA, CDR2 FQGNSA. The CDR3 here is CASSFVETGPSYEQYF. CDR3 bases: TGTGCCAGCAGCTTCGTGGAGACAGGGCCATCCTACGAGCAGTACTTC.